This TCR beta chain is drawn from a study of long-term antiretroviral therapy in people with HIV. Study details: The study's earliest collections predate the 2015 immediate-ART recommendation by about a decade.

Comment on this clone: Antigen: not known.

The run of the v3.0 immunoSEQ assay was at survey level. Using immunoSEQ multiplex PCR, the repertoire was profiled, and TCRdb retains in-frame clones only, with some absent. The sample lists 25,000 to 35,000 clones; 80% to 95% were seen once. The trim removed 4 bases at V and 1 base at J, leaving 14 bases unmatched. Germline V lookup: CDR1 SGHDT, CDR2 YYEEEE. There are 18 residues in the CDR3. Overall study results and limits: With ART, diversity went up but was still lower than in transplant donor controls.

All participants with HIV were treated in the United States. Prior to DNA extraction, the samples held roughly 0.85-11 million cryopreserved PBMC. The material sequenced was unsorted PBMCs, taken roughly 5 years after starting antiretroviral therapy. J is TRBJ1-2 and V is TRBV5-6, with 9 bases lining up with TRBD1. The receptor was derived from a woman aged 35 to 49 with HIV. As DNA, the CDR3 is TGTGCCAGCAGCCCACCCCCGACAGGGGGTAAGGGTAACTATGGCTACACCTTC. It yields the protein CASSPPPTGGKGNYGYTF.